This entry lists 22 T cell receptor beta chains sequenced from one sample in a study of cytomegalovirus exposure and HLA in healthy donors. The PCR was carried out with 60 Vbeta primers and 13 Jbeta primers. Assay used: immunoSEQ multiplex PCR; TCRdb lists only in-frame clones, some missing. The sample records 100,000 or so clones, about four fifths being singletons. Sequencing used PBMCs. These receptors all stem from a man aged 25 to 40 in good health and CMV-seronegative.

This chain links TRBV7-9 with TRBJ2-3; 7 bases are shared with TRBD2. Germline assignment: CDR1 SEHNR and CDR2 FQNEAQ (reference sequence). V shed 3 bases and J 6 bases; nucleotides not matched to a gene: 6. The CDR3 has 14 residues. The CDR3 spells CASSFFQRGDTQYF. In DNA, the CDR3 is TGTGCCAGCAGCTTTTTCCAGCGGGGTGATACGCAGTATTTT.

The chain employs TRBV7-9 and TRBJ2-5, with 9 nucleotides matching TRBD2. There are 15 residues in the CDR3. CDR1 and CDR2 from the germline V gene are SEHNR and FQNEAQ (reference sequence). V shed 0 bases, J shed 2 bases, and the junction held 1 base outside the gene matches. This chain's CDR3 is CASSLASGGQETQYF. The CDR3 DNA sequence: TGTGCCAGCAGCTTAGCTAGCGGGGGTCAAGAGACCCAGTACTTC.

This clone was counted between two and nine times. J is TRBJ1-1 and V is TRBV18; maybe TRBD1 (6 bases). V shed 4 bases and J shed 4 bases, with 13 bases lying between them. The CDR3 covers 14 residues. Looked up from germline, CDR1 is KGHSH and CDR2 is LQKENI. The CDR3 loop is CASSLQGDSTEAFF. CDR3 sequence (DNA): TGTGCCAGCTCACTACAGGGAGATAGCACTGAAGCTTTCTTT.

The V call is TRBV11-2, the J call TRBJ2-1, with 9 bases fitting TRBD2. Germline CDR1 reads SGHAT; CDR2 reads FQNNGV. This CDR3 has 18 amino acids. The junction had 7 bases not matched to a gene; V was cut back by 1 base and J by 0 bases. The CDR3 region has the DNA TGTGCCAGCAGCTTAGTCCGGATTAGCGGGAGCTCCTACAATGAGCAGTTCTTC. Its translation is CASSLVRISGSSYNEQFF.

The chain joins TRBV9 to TRBJ2-1; TRBD2 agrees at 9 bases. V dropped 3 bases and J dropped 3; count of bases not matched to a gene: 4. This CDR3 comprises 15 residues. Germline CDR1 is SGDLS and CDR2 is YYNGEE. The CDR3 here is CASSAGSGSYNEQFF. CDR3 bases: TGTGCCAGCAGCGCGGGTAGCGGGAGCTACAATGAGCAGTTCTTC.

The chain has TRBV14 and TRBJ1-2, with D maybe TRBD1 (6 bases). Germline CDR1 is SGHDN and CDR2 is FVKESK. The CDR3 spans 12 residues. The ends were cut back, 2 bases at V and 9 bases at J, with 10 bases in the middle. This chain's CDR3 is CASSQTGSSYTF. The DNA for the CDR3 is TGTGCCAGCAGCCAAACAGGGTCGAGCTACACCTTC.

This clone appeared a few times. The chain links TRBV4-3 to TRBJ2-7; D remains ambiguous. This CDR3 has 14 amino acids. Germline V lookup: CDR1 LGHNA, CDR2 YSLEER. V was clipped by 0 bases and J by 3 bases, with 9 bases between them. The CDR3: CASSQDPGSYEQYF. In nucleotides, the CDR3 is TGCGCCAGCAGCCAAGATCCAGGCAGCTACGAGCAGTACTTC.

The rearrangement uses TRBV7-9 and TRBJ2-5; 14 bases agree with TRBD2. V dropped 6 bases and J dropped 5; count of bases not matched to a gene: 5. The CDR3 is 15 amino acids. The germline V gene has CDR1 SEHNR and CDR2 FQNEAQ (reference sequence). The DNA of the CDR3 is TGTGCCAGCAGGGCGACTAGCGGGGGGGCGGAGACCCAGTACTTC. This sequence encodes CASRATSGGAETQYF.

This chain uses TRBV6-1 with TRBJ1-2, with a weak D call TRBD1 (6 bases). The CDR3 totals 15 residues. Trimming stripped 2 bases from V and 7 bases from J, with 17 bases between. The germline gives CDR1 MNHNS, CDR2 SASEGT. The CDR3 is CASSEIGRDNGGYTF. Here the CDR3 DNA reads TGTGCCAGCAGTGAAATTGGGAGGGACAATGGTGGCTACACCTTC.

CDR3 DNA sequence: TGTGCCAGCAGCCCCGGCAGGCAAGAGACCCAGTACTTC. Translating it yields CASSPGRQETQYF. This chain uses TRBV9 with TRBJ2-5; D not certain. Germline CDR1 reads SGDLS; CDR2 reads YYNGEE. The CDR3 is 13 residues long. V was shortened by 4 bases and J by 2 bases, with 9 bases between the two germline ends.

This rearrangement joins TRBV7-9 to TRBJ2-7; TRBD1 is a possible D gene (5 bases). Germline CDR1 reads SEHNR; CDR2 reads FQNEAQ (reference sequence). V lost 5 bases and J 2 bases, leaving 13 bases between the germline ends. The CDR3 spans 14 residues. CDR3 region: CASSQGLPTYEQYF. The CDR3 DNA is TGTGCCAGCAGCCAGGGCCTCCCTACCTACGAGCAGTACTTC.

This chain connects TRBV29-1 to TRBJ2-7; maybe TRBD1 (5 bases). Trimming removed 4 bases at V and 7 bases at J, with 14 bases between. Germline V CDR1 and CDR2: SQVTM, ANQGSEA. The CDR3 extends over 12 amino acids. CDR3 sequence (DNA): TGCAGCGTTGGGACATTCGAATGGGAGCAGTACTTC. Amino acids: CSVGTFEWEQYF.

The CDR3 DNA follows: TGTGCCATCAGTGAGTCGATAGTGTGGAACACTGAAGCTTTCTTT. It yields the protein CAISESIVWNTEAFF. The chain has TRBV10-3 and TRBJ1-1, with D unresolved. Trimming stripped 0 bases from V and 1 base from J, with 9 bases between. Germline loops: CDR1 ENHRY, CDR2 SYGVKD. This CDR3 is built from 15 residues.

This clone was counted once. The chain carries TRBV4-3 and TRBJ1-3, with TRBD1 as a possible D gene (5 bases). This CDR3 has 15 amino acids. V was cut by 1 base and J by 0 bases, with 7 bases left in between. Germline CDR1 is LGHNA and CDR2 is YSLEER. The CDR3 sequence: CASSQVRGSGNTIYF. The DNA for the CDR3 is TGCGCCAGCAGCCAAGTAAGGGGCTCTGGAAACACCATATATTTT.

The chain recombines TRBV10-1 with TRBJ2-5; D call uncertain. The J call may be faulty, since TRBJ2-7 better matches the DNA end. The CDR3 runs 12 residues. Germline-derived CDR1 and CDR2 are WNHNN and SYGVQD (reference sequence). The CDR3 region is CASSESNYEQYF. The DNA for the CDR3 is TGCGCCAGCAGTGAGTCGAACTACGAGCAGTACTTC.

The chain recombines TRBV27 with TRBJ2-3; TRBD2 might be the D (6 bases). Germline CDR1 and CDR2: MNHEY and SMNVEV (reference sequence). The CDR3 covers 15 residues. Trimming took off 5 bases at V and 6 bases at J, with 18 bases between the two ends. The CDR3 protein is CASSPRRGNMDTQYF. CDR3 nucleotides: TGTGCCAGCAGTCCACGTCGGGGGAATATGGATACGCAGTATTTT.

This chain links TRBV4-1 with TRBJ2-3, with 7 positions matching TRBD2. Germline CDR1 and CDR2: MGHRA and YSYEKL. The J segment lost 5 bases and the V segment lost 5 bases, leaving 16 bases of the junction unmatched. CDR3 length equals 17 residues. The CDR3 DNA reads TGCGCCAGCAGCGAAACGCGGAGGGGAGGGCCTGGAGATACGCAGTATTTT. Encoded protein: CASSETRRGGPGDTQYF.

The chain links TRBV27 to TRBJ1-6; TRBD1 agrees at 9 bases. With V trimmed by 8 bases and J by 9 bases, 8 bases remained unmatched. The CDR3 is made up of 14 amino acids. CDR1 MNHEY and CDR2 SMNVEV come from the germline V gene (reference sequence). This CDR3 reads CASQQGAGSSPLHF. The CDR3 nucleotides are TGTGCCAGCCAACAGGGGGCTGGTTCTTCACCCCTCCACTTT.

In the case of this clone: The same CDR3 arises from other DNA sequences in this sample as well. This chain joins TRBV6-5 and TRBJ1-3; maybe TRBD1 (5 bases). The V end lost 2 bases, the J end lost 4 bases, and 12 bases lay between the germline ends. From germline, CDR1 is MNHEY and CDR2 SVGAGI. CDR3 length equals 15 residues. The CDR3 protein is CASSYRRGSGNTIYF. The CDR3 DNA is TGTGCCAGCAGTTACAGGCGGGGGTCAGGAAACACCATATATTTT.

The J gene is TRBJ2-1, the V gene TRBV28; 9 bases match TRBD1. V dropped 5 bases and J dropped 8; count of bases not matched to a gene: 10. The CDR3 length is 15 residues. Germline CDR1 reads MDHEN; CDR2 reads SYDVKM. CDR3 in amino acids: CASSLAGTGFDEQFF. In nucleotides, the CDR3 is TGTGCCAGCAGTCTTGCCGGGACAGGGTTCGATGAGCAGTTCTTC.

The chain employs TRBV4-1 and TRBJ1-1; 8 nucleotides match TRBD1. With 0 bases clipped from V and 7 bases from J, the junction kept 13 bases outside the gene matches. This CDR3 has 17 residues. CDR1 is MGHRA and CDR2 is YSYEKL in the germline V gene. The CDR3 sequence: CASSQDGRQGARGEAFF. CDR3 coding DNA: TGCGCCAGCAGCCAAGATGGAAGGCAGGGGGCGCGGGGTGAAGCTTTCTTT.

CDR3 amino acids: CASSRAGSSYEQYF. The CDR3 DNA follows: TGTGCCAGCAGTCGGGCGGGGAGCTCCTACGAGCAGTACTTC. The chain combines TRBV6-5 with TRBJ2-7; D might be TRBD2 (6 bases). Germline V gene sequence: CDR1 MNHEY, CDR2 SVGAGI. Trimming removed 5 bases from V and 0 bases from J, with 11 bases in between. The CDR3 has 14 amino acids.